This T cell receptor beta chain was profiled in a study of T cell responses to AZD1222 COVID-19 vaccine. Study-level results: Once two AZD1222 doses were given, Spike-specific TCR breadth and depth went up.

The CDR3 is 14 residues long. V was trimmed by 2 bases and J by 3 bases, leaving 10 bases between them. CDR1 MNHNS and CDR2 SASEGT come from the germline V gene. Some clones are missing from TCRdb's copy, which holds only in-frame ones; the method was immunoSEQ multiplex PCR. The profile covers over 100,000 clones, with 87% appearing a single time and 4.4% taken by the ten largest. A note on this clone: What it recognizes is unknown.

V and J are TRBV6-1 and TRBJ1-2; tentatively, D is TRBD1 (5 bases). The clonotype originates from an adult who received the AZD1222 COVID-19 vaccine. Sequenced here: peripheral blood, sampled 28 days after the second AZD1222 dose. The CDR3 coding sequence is TGTGCCAGCAGTGAAAACAGGCCGGACTATGGCTACACCTTC. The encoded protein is CASSENRPDYGYTF.